This T cell receptor (beta chain) comes out of a study of blood T cell repertoires in COVID-19. Study in general: The cDNA or gDNA used as material had been derived from T cells, B-cell-depleted T cells, or PBMCs.

Methods used by the authors: Estimation of nucleated cell counts relied on the amplification of reference gene primers. Generated by immunoSEQ multiplex PCR, the TCRdb table keeps only in-frame clones and is missing some. From that table come the V and J calls and clone size; the DNA was used to work out D and trimming. The sample yields some 150,000 clones, about 86% seen once. This clone was counted a single time. CDR3 size: 15 residues. Trimming at V came to 6 bases and at J to 11 bases, leaving 19 bases not matched to a gene. Germline V gene data show CDR1 as SGDLS and CDR2 as YYNGEE. This receptor was identified in a woman in her sixties or seventies with active or convalescent COVID-19. What was sequenced was peripheral blood. V is TRBV9 and J is TRBJ1-1; TRBD1 agrees at 7 bases. CDR3: CASTPGADRAQGAFF. DNA for the CDR3: TGTGCCAGCACCCCTGGGGCCGACAGGGCTCAAGGGGCTTTCTTT.